This passage covers 25 T cell receptor beta chains from one sample sequenced in a study of blood T cell repertoires in COVID-19. Generated by immunoSEQ multiplex PCR, the TCRdb table keeps only in-frame clones and is missing some. The sample has 200,000 to 250,000 clones; about 88% are singletons. Sequenced sample: peripheral blood. These receptors were taken from an older woman with acute or convalescent COVID-19.

V usage is TRBV15 and J usage is TRBJ1-4; no clear D gene. Trimming took 1 base from V and 7 from J, leaving 13 bases between them. CDR3 length: 15 residues. Looked up from germline, CDR1 is LNHNV and CDR2 is YYDKDF (reference sequence). DNA for the CDR3: TGTGCCACCAGCAGAGTGGATCAGGTGCGTGAAAAACTGTTTTTT. Amino acid sequence: CATSRVDQVREKLFF.

V is TRBV18 and J is TRBJ1-3; no firm D call. CDR1 and CDR2 (germline): KGHSH, LQKENI. This CDR3 has 14 residues. V was pared by 3 bases and J by 3 bases, with 9 bases between. CDR3 DNA sequence: TGTGCCAGCTCACCCGGGCGGGGTGGAAACACCATATATTTT. This sequence encodes CASSPGRGGNTIYF.

This rearrangement joins TRBV4-2 to TRBJ1-2; tentatively, D is TRBD1 (6 bases). Per the germline V gene, CDR1 is LGHNA and CDR2 is YNFKEQ. The V end lost 1 base, the J end lost 3 bases, and 15 bases lay between the germline ends. The CDR3 loop spans 16 amino acids. The CDR3 here is CASSQAHGTGYYGYTF. The CDR3 nucleotides read TGTGCCAGCAGCCAAGCCCACGGAACAGGGTACTATGGCTACACCTTC.

The CDR3 spells CASSTYRDSTEAFF. The CDR3 DNA reads TGTGCCAGCAGTACTTATCGGGACAGCACTGAAGCTTTCTTT. The rearrangement uses TRBV2 and TRBJ1-1; 7 bases match TRBD1. The CDR3 has 14 amino acids. V was pared by 5 bases and J by 4 bases, with 7 bases of the junction left unmatched. Germline values: CDR1 SNHLY, CDR2 FYNNEI. The variable domain in full, with the rest retrieved from reference TRBV2 and TRBJ1-1, is EPEVTQTPSHQVTQMGQEVILRCVPISNHLYFYWYRQILGQKVEFLVSFYNNEISEKSEIFDDQFSVERPDGSNFTLKIRSTKLEDSAMYFCASSTYRDSTEAFFGQGTRLTVV.

This chain uses TRBV7-2 with TRBJ1-4; D call uncertain. Between the trimmed V and J ends, which lost 1 base and 0 bases, there was a span of 12 bases. The germline V gene encodes CDR1 SGHTA and CDR2 FQGNSA. CDR3 length: 17 residues. In DNA form, the CDR3 reads TGTGCCAGCAGCTTAGGCGGCTTCCTAGCAACTAATGAAAAACTGTTTTTT. Protein product: CASSLGGFLATNEKLFF.

The chain combines TRBV7-2 with TRBJ1-2; perhaps TRBD1 as D (6 bases). Germline values: CDR1 SGHTA, CDR2 FQGNSA. This CDR3 is 16 amino acids long. The V end lost 4 bases, the J end lost 4 bases, and 19 bases lay between the germline ends. The CDR3 DNA reads as TGTGCCAGCAGCTCGACCCAGGGGATTGTGGGCTATGGCTACACCTTC. Residues: CASSSTQGIVGYGYTF.

The J gene is TRBJ1-1, the V gene TRBV14; D might be TRBD1 (5 bases). Trimming shortened V by 2 bases and J by 1 base, and 11 bases separated the two germline ends. This CDR3 contains 15 residues. The V gene's germline CDR1 is SGHDN and CDR2 FVKESK. The DNA of the CDR3 is TGTGCCAGCAGCCAATTAGACAGTAAGAACACTGAAGCTTTCTTT. The encoded protein is CASSQLDSKNTEAFF.

This chain joins TRBV19 and TRBJ2-2; TRBD2 matches 10 bases. The V gene end was trimmed by 3 bases and the J gene end by 2 bases; junction bases not matched to a gene: 3. Germline-derived CDR1 and CDR2 are LNHDA and SQIVND (reference sequence). The CDR3 length is 16 residues. CDR3 amino acids: CASSMRTSGNTGELFF. CDR3 nucleotides: TGTGCCAGTAGTATGAGGACTAGCGGTAACACCGGGGAGCTGTTTTTT.

The genes are TRBV6-5 and TRBJ2-1, with a tentative D call TRBD2 (5 bases). With 6 bases removed from V and 4 bases from J, the gap between germline ends came to 16 bases. There are 15 residues in the CDR3. Germline V gene data show CDR1 as MNHEY and CDR2 as SVGAGI. The CDR3 loop reads CASSKTLGDYNEQFF. In DNA, the CDR3 is TGTGCCAGCAGCAAAACCCTCGGGGATTACAATGAGCAGTTCTTC.

The V gene is TRBV19, the J gene TRBJ1-1; 7 bases match TRBD1. CDR3 length equals 16 residues. J was trimmed by 1 base and V by 10 bases; bases with no gene match: 15. CDR1 LNHDA and CDR2 SQIVND come from the germline V gene (reference sequence). This CDR3 reads CATRSLRQGGNTEAFF. In DNA form, the CDR3 reads TGTGCCACCAGGTCCCTCCGACAGGGAGGGAACACTGAAGCTTTCTTT.

This sequence joins TRBV3-1 (or the pseudogene TRBV3-2) and TRBJ1-2, with 10 bases identical to TRBD1. CDR3 size: 16 residues. Germline CDR1 LGHDT, CDR2 YNNKEL (reference sequence). Trimming cost V 3 bases and J 4 bases; bases outside gene matches: 8. The CDR3 DNA follows: TGTGCCAGCAGCCAGGGGACAGGGGCGGGGGGCTATGGCTACACCTTC. As protein: CASSQGTGAGGYGYTF.

This clone has just one count. The genes are TRBV28 and TRBJ2-3, with 14 bases identical to TRBD2. Germline CDR1 reads MDHEN; CDR2 reads SYDVKM. The length of the CDR3 is 17 residues. Trimming removed 5 bases from V and 4 bases from J; junction bases left unmatched: 8. CDR3 protein: CASSMTSGRGGADTQYF. Here the CDR3 DNA reads TGTGCCAGCAGTATGACTAGCGGGAGGGGAGGTGCAGATACGCAGTATTTT.

The CDR3 sequence is CASSQDRVENQPQHF. The CDR3 nucleotides read TGTGCCAGCAGCCAGGACAGGGTAGAGAATCAGCCCCAGCATTTT. The chain has TRBV7-9 and TRBJ1-5; 8 bases fit TRBD1. V shed 5 bases, J shed 4 bases, and the junction held 7 bases outside the gene matches. Germline assignment: CDR1 SEHNR and CDR2 FQNEAQ (reference sequence). The CDR3 is made up of 15 amino acids.

The CDR3 spells CASSQKRQANSPLHF. The CDR3 DNA reads TGCGCCAGCAGCCAGAAAAGACAGGCTAATTCACCCCTCCACTTT. The chain links TRBV4-3 to TRBJ1-6, with D possibly TRBD1 on 6 matching bases. Germline V gives CDR1 LGHNA, CDR2 YSLEER. The V end lost 3 bases, the J end lost 6 bases, and 12 bases lay between the germline ends. The CDR3 covers 15 residues.

Details on this clone: Other DNA variants within this sample encode the same CDR3. The CDR3 here is CASRRTSGSYEQYF. The CDR3 nucleotides are TGTGCCAGCAGACGGACTAGCGGTTCCTACGAGCAGTACTTC. This chain links TRBV3-1 (or the pseudogene TRBV3-2) with TRBJ2-7; 10 nucleotides match TRBD2. Germline loops: CDR1 LGHDT, CDR2 YNNKEL (reference sequence). The trim removed 6 bases at V and 1 base at J, leaving 3 bases unmatched. This CDR3 spans 14 amino acids.

The J gene is TRBJ2-7, the V gene TRBV7-2; D not resolved. This CDR3 is built from 14 residues. With 3 bases removed from V and 0 bases from J, the gap between germline ends came to 9 bases. Per the germline V gene, CDR1 is SGHTA and CDR2 is FQGNSA. CDR3 residues: CASSLGASSYEQYF. The CDR3 DNA reads TGTGCCAGCAGCTTGGGCGCAAGCTCCTACGAGCAGTACTTC.

The table lists this clone with a count of one. The chain joins TRBV7-9 to TRBJ1-3; 11 nucleotides line up with TRBD1. The junction had 7 bases not matched to a gene; V was cut back by 5 bases and J by 4 bases. The germline CDR1 and CDR2 sequences are SEHNR and FQNEAQ (reference sequence). The CDR3 consists of 16 residues. In nucleotides, the CDR3 is TGTGCCAGCAGCAGTCCCGGGACAGGGGGAGGAAACACCATATATTTT. Its protein is CASSSPGTGGGNTIYF.

The chain joins TRBV6-5 to TRBJ1-4; the D gene is possibly TRBD1 (6 bases). This CDR3 comprises 12 residues. Germline CDR1 and CDR2: MNHEY and SVGAGI. The germline V and J ends were trimmed by 5 bases and 10 bases, with 11 bases remaining between them. CDR3 sequence: CASSLDRLKLFF. The DNA for the CDR3 is TGTGCCAGCAGTCTTGACAGGCTAAAACTGTTTTTT.

This clone was observed a handful of times. This chain links TRBV18 with TRBJ1-5; D is unresolved. The length of the CDR3 is 12 residues. Germline-derived CDR1 and CDR2 are KGHSH and LQKENI. V shed 3 bases and J shed 5 bases, with 5 bases lying between them. The CDR3 region is CASSPRDQPQHF. The CDR3 DNA reads as TGTGCCAGCTCACCTCGCGATCAGCCCCAGCATTTT.

The chain uses TRBV20-1 and TRBJ1-1; possible D gene TRBD1, 5 bases. CDR3 length equals 12 residues. Trimming stripped 3 bases from V and 4 bases from J, with 9 bases between. Looked up from germline, CDR1 is DFQATT and CDR2 is SNEGSKA (reference sequence). CDR3 sequence reads: CSASKGVTEAFF. The CDR3 nucleotides are TGCAGTGCTAGTAAAGGGGTCACTGAAGCTTTCTTT.

J is TRBJ2-3 and V is TRBV6-2 or TRBV6-3, with D perhaps matching TRBD2 (6 bases). The CDR3 contains 19 residues. Trimming removed 4 bases at V and 0 bases at J, with 23 bases between. CDR1 and CDR2 from the germline V gene are MNHEY and SVGEGT. In nucleotides, the CDR3 is TGTGCCAGCAGTTGGAAGCCTCCCCGGCGGACTACCAGCACAGATACGCAGTATTTT. The encoded protein is CASSWKPPRRTTSTDTQYF.

The V and J genes are TRBV28 and TRBJ1-2, with D tentatively TRBD1 (5 bases). CDR3 length equals 13 residues. Germline values: CDR1 MDHEN, CDR2 SYDVKM. V gave up 5 bases and J gave up 7 bases, with 14 bases separating them. In nucleotides, the CDR3 is TGTGCCAGCAGTGGGGCCGTCTTGGGTGGCTACACCTTC. Protein product: CASSGAVLGGYTF.

This chain connects TRBV5-1 to TRBJ2-7; a weak D match, TRBD2 (5 bases). Trimming stripped 1 base from V and 1 base from J, with 9 bases between. This CDR3 comprises 14 residues. The germline V gene encodes CDR1 SGHRS and CDR2 YFSETQ. As DNA, the CDR3 is TGCGCCAGCAGCTTGAGCTCGGGATCCTACGAGCAGTACTTC. Protein: CASSLSSGSYEQYF.

The chain has TRBV28 and TRBJ2-7, with 8 positions matching TRBD2. V shed 2 bases and J 7 bases; nucleotides not matched to a gene: 7. The germline CDR1 and CDR2 sequences are MDHEN and SYDVKM. This CDR3 has 14 residues. For the CDR3, the DNA is TGTGCCAGCAGTTTAACGGGAGGGCCTCGTGAGCAGTACTTC. It yields the protein CASSLTGGPREQYF. Filled out from reference TRBV28 and TRBJ2-7, the complete variable domain reads DVKVTQSSRYLVKRTGEKVFLECVQDMDHENMFWYRQDPGLGLRLIYFSYDVKMKEKGDIPEGYSVSREKKERFSLILESASTNQTSMYLCASSLTGGPREQYFGPGTRLTVT.

The chain uses TRBV4-2 and TRBJ1-4, with TRBD1 matching over 9 bases. V was pared by 3 bases and J by 8 bases, with 13 bases of the junction left unmatched. Germline V CDR1 and CDR2: LGHNA, YNFKEQ. CDR3 size: 17 residues. Here the CDR3 DNA reads TGTGCCAGCAGCCAGTCCCGGGACAGGGTTGGAGAGGAAAAACTGTTTTTT. This sequence encodes CASSQSRDRVGEEKLFF.